The rows below give T cell receptor beta chains drawn from one sample of a study of cytomegalovirus exposure and HLA in healthy donors. This table comes from immunoSEQ multiplex PCR, and its TCRdb copy is limited to in-frame clones, with some not included. Among roughly 130,000 clones listed, roughly 88% were seen once. Sequenced: PBMCs. Receptor source: a woman younger than 30 in good health and CMV-seropositive. The CDR3 runs from the conserved cysteine through the conserved F or W. Size is stated for part of the rows, as once, few or many counts, or as a class when the clone is expanded.

cdr3_aa	v_call	j_call	clone_size
CASSSTGGASDTQYF	TRBV19	TRBJ2-3	-
CASRSLSYEQYF	TRBV11-2	TRBJ2-7	-
CASSSGLLNTEAFF	TRBV27	TRBJ1-1	-
CASSPSGGANGELFF	TRBV13	TRBJ2-2	-
CASSPGSHSTDTQYF	TRBV5-1	TRBJ2-3	few
CASLGGGGLYNEQFF	TRBV27	TRBJ2-1	-
CASSLGVGRGNTEAFF	TRBV7-8	TRBJ1-1	few
CASGLGTGTGELFF	TRBV12-5	TRBJ2-2	-
CAIRGDSRNSPLHF	TRBV10-3	TRBJ1-6	-
CSVGEPYEQYF	TRBV29-1	TRBJ2-7	-
CASSLGTGMVNEQYF	TRBV5-4	TRBJ2-7	-
CTSSLNLLAGGTYEQYF	TRBV1	TRBJ2-7	few
CAISGPGGSGGFTDTQYF	TRBV10-3	TRBJ2-3	-
CASRDRASYEQYF	TRBV6-5	TRBJ2-7	-
CASSLEGALGNTIYF	TRBV7-9	TRBJ1-3	-
CASSYRGEADTQYF	TRBV6-5	TRBJ2-3	-
CAWRGDGGFGEQYF	TRBV30	TRBJ2-7	-
CASSSGLAGGTSSYEQYF	TRBV28	TRBJ2-7	-
CASSQEISGGPVDTQYF	TRBV4-2	TRBJ2-3	-
CASRPTGGAEQFF	TRBV9	TRBJ2-1	-
CASSSRGTAPSYEQYF	TRBV5-1	TRBJ2-7	-
CASTERAGSPYEQYF	TRBV2	TRBJ2-7	-
CASSYTGDGYTF	TRBV6-1	TRBJ1-2	once
CASSLEGLGLSYGYTF	TRBV5-4	TRBJ1-2	-
CASSHRQDNQPQHF	TRBV4-1	TRBJ1-5	-
CAISELAGSTDTQYF	TRBV10-3	TRBJ2-3	-
CSVAPQGSLNSPLHF	TRBV29-1	TRBJ1-6	once
CASSELDGEGHIQYF	TRBV6-1	TRBJ2-4	few
CASRTGDTEAFF	TRBV2	TRBJ1-1	few
CASRGQVGDTQYF	TRBV11-2	TRBJ2-3	-
CASSLGQGDSPLHF	TRBV5-1	TRBJ1-6	-
CASSPIDRGETQYF	TRBV18	TRBJ2-5	-
CASSLSGGSNEKLFF	TRBV5-6	TRBJ1-4	-
CASSSRLAGASNTGELFF	TRBV7-7	TRBJ2-2	-
CASSSGCEQYF	TRBV25-1	TRBJ2-7	-
CSALAGGDVGQYF	TRBV29-1	TRBJ2-7	-
CASSRRTVPSNTEAFF	TRBV6-6	TRBJ1-1	-
CASSLGTSGSYEQYF	TRBV28	TRBJ2-7	-
CASSPLGGSGGAGVYEQYF	TRBV28	TRBJ2-7	-
CASSESGGGESPLHF	TRBV25-1	TRBJ1-6	-
CSASWPEQYF	TRBV29-1	TRBJ2-7	once
CASSASAGQETQYF	TRBV9	TRBJ2-5	-
CVRSSGQMGITEAFF	TRBV7-5	TRBJ1-1	-
CASSAQGEAFF	TRBV25-1	TRBJ1-1	-
CASSQKKTGNTDTQYF	TRBV7-9	TRBJ2-3	-
CASSSAGRETQYF	TRBV25-1	TRBJ2-5	-
CASSATGPRGNEQFF	TRBV6-6	TRBJ2-1	-